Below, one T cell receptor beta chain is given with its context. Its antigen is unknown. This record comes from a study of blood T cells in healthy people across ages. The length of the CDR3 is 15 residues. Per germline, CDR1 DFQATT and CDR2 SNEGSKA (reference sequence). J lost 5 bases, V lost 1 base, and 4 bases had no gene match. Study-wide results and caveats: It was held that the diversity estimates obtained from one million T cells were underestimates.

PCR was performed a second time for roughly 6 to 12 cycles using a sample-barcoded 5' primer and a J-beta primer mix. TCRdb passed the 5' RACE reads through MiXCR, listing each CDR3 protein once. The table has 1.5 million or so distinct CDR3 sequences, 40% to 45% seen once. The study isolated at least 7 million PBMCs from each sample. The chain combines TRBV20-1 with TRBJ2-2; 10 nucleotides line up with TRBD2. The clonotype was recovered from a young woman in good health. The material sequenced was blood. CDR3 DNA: TGCAGTGCTAGAGTAGCGGGAGGCGGTACCGGGGAGCTGTTTTTT. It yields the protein CSARVAGGGTGELFF.